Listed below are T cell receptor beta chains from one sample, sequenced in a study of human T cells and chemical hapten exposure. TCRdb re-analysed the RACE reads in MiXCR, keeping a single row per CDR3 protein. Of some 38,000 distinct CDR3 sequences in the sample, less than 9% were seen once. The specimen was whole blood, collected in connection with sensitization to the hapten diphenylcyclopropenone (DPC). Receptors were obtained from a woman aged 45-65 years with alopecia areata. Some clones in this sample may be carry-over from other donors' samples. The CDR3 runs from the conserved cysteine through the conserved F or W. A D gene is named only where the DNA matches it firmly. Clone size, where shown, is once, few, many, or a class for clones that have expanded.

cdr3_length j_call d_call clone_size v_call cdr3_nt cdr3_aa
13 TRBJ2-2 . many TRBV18 TGTGCCAGCTCACCTTCTGACACCGGGGAGCTGTTTTTT CASSPSDTGELFF
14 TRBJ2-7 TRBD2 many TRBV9 TGTGCCAGCAGCTTAGCGGGAGAGGGGTCCGAGCAGTACTTC CASSLAGEGSEQYF
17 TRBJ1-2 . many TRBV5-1 TGCGCCAGCATGGATACAGCCCCACAGGGTATCGAAGATGGCTACACCTTC CASMDTAPQGIEDGYTF
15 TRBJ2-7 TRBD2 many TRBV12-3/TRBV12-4 TGTGCCAGCCCCTTGGGACTAGCGGGAGTCTACGAGCAGTACTTC CASPLGLAGVYEQYF
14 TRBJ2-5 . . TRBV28 TGTGCCAGCAGTTTTCCGGGGCTTCAAGAGACCCAGTACTTC CASSFPGLQETQYF
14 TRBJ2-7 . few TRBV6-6 TGTGCCAGCAGTTCCCCCAGGGCCCCCTACGAGCAGTACTTC CASSSPRAPYEQYF
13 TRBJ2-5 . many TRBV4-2 TGTGCCAGCAGCCAAGGACAGCTAGAGACCCAGTACTTC CASSQGQLETQYF
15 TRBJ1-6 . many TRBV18 TGTGCCAGCTCACCAGACAGCACCTATAATTCACCCCTCCACTTT CASSPDSTYNSPLHF
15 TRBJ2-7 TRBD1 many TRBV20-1 TGCAGTGCTAGCCCCAGGGGGCTCTCTCTCTACGAGCAGTACTTC CSASPRGLSLYEQYF
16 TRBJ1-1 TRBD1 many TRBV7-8 TGTGCCAGCAGCTCTAGACAGGGTAGAGTCTACACTGAAGCTTTCTTT CASSSRQGRVYTEAFF
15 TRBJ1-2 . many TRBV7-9 TGTGCCAGCAGCTTAATCAAGGAGGGAGGCTATGGCTACACCTTC CASSLIKEGGYGYTF
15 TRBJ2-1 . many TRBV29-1 TGCAGCGCTGAGCCCGTGACCAAGGGGGTCAATGAGCAGTTCTTC CSAEPVTKGVNEQFF